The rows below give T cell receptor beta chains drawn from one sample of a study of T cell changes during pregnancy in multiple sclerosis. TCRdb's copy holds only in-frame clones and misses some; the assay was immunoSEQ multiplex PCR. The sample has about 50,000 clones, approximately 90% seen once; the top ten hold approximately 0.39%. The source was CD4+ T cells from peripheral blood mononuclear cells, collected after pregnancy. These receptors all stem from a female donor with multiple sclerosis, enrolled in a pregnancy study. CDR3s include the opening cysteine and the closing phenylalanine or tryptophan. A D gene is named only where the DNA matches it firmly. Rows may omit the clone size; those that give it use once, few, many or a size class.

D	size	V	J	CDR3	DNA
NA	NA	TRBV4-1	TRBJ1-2	CASSQGQAMYGYTF	TGCGCCAGCAGCCAAGGACAGGCCATGTATGGCTACACCTTC
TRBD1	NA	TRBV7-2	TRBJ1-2	CASTPLRQGNTPSNYGYTF	TGTGCCAGCACCCCCCTCCGACAGGGAAACACCCCATCTAACTATGGCTACACCTTC
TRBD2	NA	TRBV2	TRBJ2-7	CASSRLAGGFGYEQYF	TGTGCCAGCAGCCGCCTAGCGGGAGGGTTCGGCTACGAGCAGTACTTC
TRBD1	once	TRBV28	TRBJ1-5	CASRPTGGRAQHF	TGTGCCAGCAGGCCGACAGGGGGCCGGGCCCAGCATTTT
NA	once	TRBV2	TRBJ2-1	CATRGGAPLSYNEQFF	TGTGCCACCCGTGGGGGGGCCCCCCTCTCCTACAATGAGCAGTTCTTC
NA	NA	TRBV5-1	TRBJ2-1	CASSLGLPIRREPNHNEQFF	TGCGCCAGCAGCTTGGGATTACCAATTCGCCGGGAACCTAACCACAATGAGCAGTTCTTC
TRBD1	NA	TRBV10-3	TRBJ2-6	CAIRAGTGGGGANVLTF	TGTGCCATCAGGGCCGGGACAGGGGGTGGTGGGGCCAACGTCCTGACTTTC
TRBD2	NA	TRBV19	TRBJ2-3	CASSPAPTSGSKSDTQYF	TGTGCCAGTAGCCCGGCCCCTACTAGCGGGAGCAAGTCAGATACGCAGTATTTT
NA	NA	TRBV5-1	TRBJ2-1	CASSLSGLEEQFF	TGCGCCAGCAGCTTAAGCGGCCTGGAAGAGCAGTTCTTC
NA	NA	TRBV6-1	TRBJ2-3	CASSGTGHRTDTQYF	TGTGCCAGCAGTGGGACGGGACACCGCACAGATACGCAGTATTTT
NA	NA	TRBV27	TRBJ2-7	CASSSLAPGGAEQYF	TGTGCCAGCAGTTCCCTCGCCCCAGGTGGCGCCGAGCAGTACTTC
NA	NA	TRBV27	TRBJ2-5	CASSLSGGREETQYF	TGTGCCAGCAGTTTATCCGGGGGGCGCGAAGAGACCCAGTACTTC
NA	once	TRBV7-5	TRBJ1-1	CVRSLWVQGGSFSTNTEAFF	TGTGTCAGAAGCTTATGGGTCCAGGGTGGATCGTTTTCTACGAACACTGAAGCTTTCTTT
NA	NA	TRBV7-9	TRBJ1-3	CASSYPRQARAGNTIYF	TGTGCCAGCAGCTACCCCCGACAGGCTCGGGCTGGAAACACCATATATTTT
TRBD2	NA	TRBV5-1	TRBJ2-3	CASSSGLKSGTSGDTQYF	TGCGCCAGCAGCTCCGGGTTGAAGAGCGGGACTTCGGGGGATACGCAGTATTTT
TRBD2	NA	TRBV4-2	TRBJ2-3	CASRRTSGDTQYF	TGTGCCAGCAGGAGGACTAGCGGGGATACGCAGTATTTT
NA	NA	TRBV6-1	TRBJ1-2	CAGSTPTGSGGYTF	TGTGCCGGATCAACCCCAACAGGGTCTGGTGGCTACACCTTC
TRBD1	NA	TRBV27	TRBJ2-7	CASRLSRQGPYEQYF	TGTGCCAGCAGGCTCTCTCGACAGGGTCCCTACGAGCAGTACTTC
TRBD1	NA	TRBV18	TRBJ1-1	CASSSDRGMNTEAFF	TGTGCCAGCTCTTCCGACAGGGGCATGAACACTGAAGCTTTCTTT
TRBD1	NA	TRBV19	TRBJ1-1	CASSARDRGMNTEAFF	TGTGCCAGTAGTGCCCGGGACAGGGGCATGAACACTGAAGCTTTCTTT
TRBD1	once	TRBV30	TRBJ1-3	CAWKTGLGGNTIYF	TGTGCCTGGAAGACAGGGCTAGGTGGAAACACCATATATTTT
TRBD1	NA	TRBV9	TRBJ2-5	CASSPQGQGQETQYF	TGTGCCAGCAGCCCGCAGGGACAGGGACAAGAGACCCAGTACTTC
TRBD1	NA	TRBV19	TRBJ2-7	CASIGQGSYEQYF	TGTGCCAGTATTGGACAGGGGTCCTACGAGCAGTACTTC
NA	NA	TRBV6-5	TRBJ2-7	CASSRSGYEQYF	TGTGCCAGCAGCCGAAGCGGCTACGAGCAGTACTTC
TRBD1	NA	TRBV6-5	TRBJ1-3	CASSYDRGPGNTIYF	TGTGCCAGCAGTTACGACAGGGGACCTGGAAACACCATATATTTT
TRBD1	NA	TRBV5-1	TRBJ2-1	CASSLEGAEQFF	TGCGCCAGCAGCTTGGAGGGGGCAGAGCAGTTCTTC
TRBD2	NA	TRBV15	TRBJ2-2	CATSRLAGDTGELFF	TGTGCCACCAGTCGACTAGCGGGAGACACCGGGGAGCTGTTTTTT
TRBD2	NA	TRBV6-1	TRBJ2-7	CASSELAGGYEQYF	TGTGCCAGCAGTGAACTAGCGGGAGGCTACGAGCAGTACTTC
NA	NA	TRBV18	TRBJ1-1	CASSPGGGITEAFF	TGTGCCAGCTCACCAGGGGGGGGCATCACTGAAGCTTTCTTT
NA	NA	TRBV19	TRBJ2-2	CASTPSPGKSGELFF	TGTGCCAGTACCCCTTCCCCAGGGAAGTCCGGGGAGCTGTTTTTT
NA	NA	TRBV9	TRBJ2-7	CASSVGQGGTYEQYF	TGTGCCAGCAGCGTGGGTCAGGGGGGTACCTACGAGCAGTACTTC
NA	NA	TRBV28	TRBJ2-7	CASSRRGQGAEQYF	TGTGCCAGCAGCCGTCGGGGACAAGGGGCCGAGCAGTACTTC
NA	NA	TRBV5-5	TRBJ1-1	CASSSSLRGIEAFF	TGTGCCAGCAGCTCCTCACTCAGGGGAATTGAAGCTTTCTTT
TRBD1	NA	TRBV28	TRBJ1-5	CASSPGQGGHQPQHF	TGTGCCAGCAGCCCGGGACAGGGAGGACATCAGCCCCAGCATTTT
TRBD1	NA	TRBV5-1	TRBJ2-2	CASSLRDRDGELFF	TGCGCCAGCAGCTTGAGGGACAGGGACGGGGAGCTGTTTTTT
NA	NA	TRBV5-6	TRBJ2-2	CASSPLVQPGELFF	TGTGCCAGCAGCCCGCTCGTACAGCCCGGGGAGCTGTTTTTT
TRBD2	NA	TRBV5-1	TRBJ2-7	CASSLDLLAGYEQYF	TGCGCCAGCAGCTTGGATTTGCTAGCGGGTTACGAGCAGTACTTC
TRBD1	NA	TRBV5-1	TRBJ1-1	CASSRGQGAYTEAFF	TGCGCCAGCAGCCGAGGACAGGGGGCATACACTGAAGCTTTCTTT
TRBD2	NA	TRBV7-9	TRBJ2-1	CASSLDALAGLQQFF	TGTGCCAGCAGCTTAGACGCACTAGCGGGCCTCCAGCAGTTCTTC
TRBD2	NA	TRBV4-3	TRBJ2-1	CASSPSSSGLAEQFF	TGCGCCAGCAGCCCGTCGAGCTCGGGACTAGCGGAGCAGTTCTTC
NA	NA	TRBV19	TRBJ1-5	CASSIEGSYQPQHF	TGTGCCAGTAGTATCGAGGGATCATATCAGCCCCAGCATTTT
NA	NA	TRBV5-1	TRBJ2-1	CASSLILNEQFF	TGCGCCAGCAGCTTGATACTCAATGAGCAGTTCTTC
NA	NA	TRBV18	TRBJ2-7	CASSPQAGRHEQYF	TGTGCCAGCTCACCACAGGCAGGGAGGCACGAGCAGTACTTC
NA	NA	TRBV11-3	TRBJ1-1	CASSQGRGSREAFF	TGTGCCAGCAGCCAAGGGAGGGGGAGTCGCGAAGCTTTCTTT
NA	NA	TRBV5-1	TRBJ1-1	CASSRPTVNTEAFF	TGCGCCAGCAGCAGGCCGACAGTGAACACTGAAGCTTTCTTT
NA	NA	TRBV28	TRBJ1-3	CASSLFAGTGNTIYF	TGTGCCAGCAGTCTATTCGCCGGGACTGGAAACACCATATATTTT
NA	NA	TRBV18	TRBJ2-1	CASSLASLSSYNEQFF	TGTGCCAGCTCACTTGCTAGCCTCAGCTCCTACAATGAGCAGTTCTTC
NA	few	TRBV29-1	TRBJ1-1	CSVGDRMNTEAFF	TGCAGCGTCGGAGACAGGATGAACACTGAAGCTTTCTTT
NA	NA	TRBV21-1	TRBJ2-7	CASFRTSGSREQYF	TGTGCCAGCTTCCGGACTAGCGGGAGCCGCGAGCAGTACTTC
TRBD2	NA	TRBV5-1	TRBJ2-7	CASSLGTSDSYEQYF	TGCGCCAGCAGCCTAGGGACTAGCGACTCCTACGAGCAGTACTTC
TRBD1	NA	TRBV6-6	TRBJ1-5	CASSRGQGRQPQHF	TGTGCCAGCAGTCGAGGACAGGGTCGTCAGCCCCAGCATTTT
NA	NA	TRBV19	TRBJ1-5	CASTLQGVQPQHF	TGTGCCAGCACCCTCCAGGGCGTCCAGCCCCAGCATTTT
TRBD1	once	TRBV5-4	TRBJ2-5	CASSLQGQGAETQYF	TGTGCCAGCAGCTTGCAGGGACAGGGTGCGGAGACCCAGTACTTC
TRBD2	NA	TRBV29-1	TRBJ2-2	CSVESGSGRARGELFF	TGCAGCGTTGAAAGCGGGAGCGGGAGGGCGCGGGGGGAGCTGTTTTTT
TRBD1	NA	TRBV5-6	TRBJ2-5	CASSLPRDRGLRSKETQYF	TGTGCCAGCAGCTTGCCCCGGGACAGGGGTCTAAGGAGCAAGGAGACCCAGTACTTC
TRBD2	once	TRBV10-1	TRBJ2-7	CASSERASGRYEQYF	TGCGCCAGCAGTGAAAGGGCTAGCGGGAGGTACGAGCAGTACTTC
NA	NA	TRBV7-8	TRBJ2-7	CASSPQGGAYEQYF	TGTGCCAGCAGCCCCCAGGGGGGAGCCTACGAGCAGTACTTC